This TCR beta chain was identified during a study of CD8+ T cells in alopecia areata (dated by TCRdb to between 2018 and 2020). At the level of the whole study: In both human patients and the C3H/HeJ mouse model, the study applied high-throughput TCRbeta sequencing to look at T cell clonal expansion in alopecia areata. Human TCRbeta sequencing covered scalp tissue and sorted CD4+ and CD8+ peripheral blood T cells from patchy and totalis/universalis alopecia areata patients and healthy controls. The RNA source kit depended on sample type: the PAXgene miRNA kit for fixed scalp, the miRNeasy kit for PBMCs, and the RNeasy kit for mouse skin. Scalp clonality was compared across normal scalp (n=4), patchy alopecia areata scalp (n=8), and alopecia totalis/universalis scalp (n=8). Amplification of TCRbeta CDR3 regions was done by immunoSEQ multiplex PCR using 35 Vbeta forward primers and 13 Jbeta reverse primers.

Of note for this clone: Its binding antigen is unknown. Within one base of it there is no much larger clone, and no base qualities were kept.

The germline V gene encodes CDR1 MNHEY and CDR2 SVGAGI. The CDR3 numbers 15 residues from cysteine through phenylalanine. The kept DNA is CDR3 alone, 45 bases in frame from the first base. Trimming takes 5 bases off V and 5 bases off J; junction bases not matched to a gene: 7. Summary of the overall study and its limitations: Lesional scalp, especially in alopecia totalis/universalis, showed higher clonality and more expanded CD8+ clones than normal scalp, suggesting antigenic drive. Scalp TCR repertoire analysis is complicated because resident alphabeta T cells in normal human skin are also sequenced, whereas mouse skin is dominated by gammadelta T cells. TCR sequences shared between patients were less clear than in mice, possibly partly because of HLA diversity in the patient population.

The library was built by means of the immunoSEQ multiplex PCR assay. RNA was extracted from all samples and reverse transcribed into cDNA, which served as template for TCR sequencing. SuperScript III was used to make first-strand cDNA, primed with a 2:1 mix of oligo-dT and random hexamers. Amplification bias was assessed with a synthetic immune receptor repertoire, and residual bias was removed computationally. Turning to the authors' computational methods: Raw reads were preprocessed to remove errors, and CDR3 was defined according to IMGT conventions as the region from the conserved cysteine to phenylalanine. Clonality was computed as 1 minus the Shannon entropy, with the entropy normalized by log2 of the number of productive unique TCRs. CD4 or CD8 identity of scalp clones was inferred by cross-referencing scalp TCRbeta sequences with sorted blood CD4 and CD8 repertoires. Drawn from immuneACCESS, this table holds only the in-frame rearrangements with V and J called that TCRdb kept. Clones are partly lost; checked studies trace under half to an unresolved V gene and leave the rest unexplained. Clone size and V and J calls were adopted from that table, with D and trimming inferred from the DNA. The sample table lists about 150,000 clones, more than 55% of them with a count of one. The ten largest make up about 40% of the sample.

PBMCs were isolated by density centrifugation and stained for CD3, CD4 and CD8, and CD4+ and CD8+ T cells were sorted on a FACSAria. Scalp biopsies and blood samples were provided by unaffected controls. The origin of this receptor is a human donor in good health. Sequenced sample: CD8+ T cells sorted from blood. Rearrangement joined TRBV6-5 to TRBJ2-1; 9 central bases correspond to TRBD1. The nucleotide sequence is TGTGCCAGCAGTCCGGGGACAGGGCTTCACAATGAGCAGTTCTTC. The encoded protein is CASSPGTGLHNEQFF.